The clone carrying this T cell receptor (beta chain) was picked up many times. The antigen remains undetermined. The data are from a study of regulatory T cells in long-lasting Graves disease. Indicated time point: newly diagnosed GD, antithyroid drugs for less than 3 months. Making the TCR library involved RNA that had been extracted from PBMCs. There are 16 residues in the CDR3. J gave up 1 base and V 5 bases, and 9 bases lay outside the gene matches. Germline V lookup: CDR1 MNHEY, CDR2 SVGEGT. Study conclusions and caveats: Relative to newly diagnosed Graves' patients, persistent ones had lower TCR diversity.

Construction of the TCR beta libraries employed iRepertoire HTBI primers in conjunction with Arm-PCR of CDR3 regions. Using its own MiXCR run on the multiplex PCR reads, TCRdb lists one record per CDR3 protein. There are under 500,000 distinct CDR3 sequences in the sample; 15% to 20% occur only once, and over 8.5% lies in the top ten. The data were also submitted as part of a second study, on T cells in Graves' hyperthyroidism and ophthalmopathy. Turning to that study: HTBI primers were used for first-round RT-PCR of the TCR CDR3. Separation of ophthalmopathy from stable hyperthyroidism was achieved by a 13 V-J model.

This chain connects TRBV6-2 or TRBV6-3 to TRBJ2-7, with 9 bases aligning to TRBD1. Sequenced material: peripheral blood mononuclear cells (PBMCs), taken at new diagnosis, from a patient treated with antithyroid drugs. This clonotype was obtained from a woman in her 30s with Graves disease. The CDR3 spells CASSEGWTGVSYEQYF. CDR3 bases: TGTGCCAGCAGTGAGGGGTGGACAGGGGTTTCCTACGAGCAGTACTTC.